Below, 30 T cell receptor beta chains from the same sample are listed, as sequenced in a study of CD8 T cells in ankylosing spondylitis. Using its own MiXCR run on the 5' RACE reads, TCRdb lists one record per CDR3 protein. The sample has 350,000 to 450,000 distinct CDR3 sequences, 20% seen once. Material: blood, either unsorted or a sorted T cell fraction (not recorded which). The receptors originated from a male donor with ankylosing spondylitis or in good health (not recorded which).

This chain connects TRBV20-1 to TRBJ1-1; D is uncertain. Germline loops: CDR1 DFQATT, CDR2 SNEGSKA (reference sequence). The CDR3 is 15 residues long. Deletions cut 7 bases from V and 1 base from J, with 19 bases between. CDR3 in DNA: TGCAGTGTTCCGAACCCAACCGGGTGGAACACTGAAGCTTTCTTT. This gives the protein CSVPNPTGWNTEAFF.

This chain links TRBV6-5 with TRBJ2-3; TRBD2 matches at 9 bases. Germline V gene sequence: CDR1 MNHEY, CDR2 SVGAGI. This CDR3 is 17 amino acids long. The J segment lost 5 bases and the V segment lost 0 bases, leaving 9 bases of the junction unmatched. The CDR3 here is CASSYSAGVAGEDTQYF. The CDR3 bases are TGTGCCAGCAGTTACTCTGCTGGGGTAGCGGGGGAAGATACGCAGTATTTT.

This clonotype was counted a few times. The chain joins TRBV6-1 to TRBJ1-5; D possibly corresponds to TRBD1 (6 bases). Germline V CDR1 and CDR2: MNHNS, SASEGT. V dropped 6 bases and J dropped 9 bases, with 18 bases sitting between them. The CDR3 is 14 amino acids. This CDR3 is CASSAGTQWGPQHF. CDR3 coding DNA: TGTGCCAGCAGCGCCGGGACACAGTGGGGGCCCCAGCATTTT.

This clonotype was recorded many times. The chain recombines TRBV29-1 with TRBJ2-5; D gene ambiguous. CDR3 length equals 11 residues. Trimming removed 4 bases at V and 2 bases at J, with 5 bases between. CDR1 and CDR2 from the germline V gene are SQVTM and ANQGSEA. Here the CDR3 reads CSVVLQETQYF. The CDR3 DNA sequence: TGCAGCGTTGTGTTACAAGAGACCCAGTACTTC.

The chain joins TRBV27 to TRBJ2-2; TRBD1 or TRBD2 may be the D gene (5 bases each). The germline V gene encodes CDR1 MNHEY and CDR2 SMNVEV (reference sequence). There are 15 residues in the CDR3. The ends were cut back, 3 bases at V and 3 bases at J, with 11 bases in the middle. The DNA of the CDR3 is TGTGCCAGCAGTTTTAACGGGGCCGACACCGGGGAGCTGTTTTTT. The encoded protein is CASSFNGADTGELFF.

J is TRBJ2-7 and V is TRBV11-2; D might be TRBD1 (5 bases). The V end was cut by 5 bases, the J end by 4 bases, with 18 bases between. Germline lookup yields CDR1 SGHAT and CDR2 FQNNGV. This CDR3 has 15 amino acids. CDR3 DNA: TGTGCCAGCAGCCAACCTGGACGGGCAGGGTACGAGCAGTACTTC. Translating it yields CASSQPGRAGYEQYF.

The chain couples TRBV10-1 to TRBJ2-1; D is possibly TRBD1 (5 bases). Trimming removed 5 bases from V and 9 bases from J, with 11 bases in between. CDR3 size: 12 residues. Looked up from germline, CDR1 is WNHNN and CDR2 is SYGVQD (reference sequence). The CDR3 protein is CASSPDNGEQFF. The CDR3 DNA follows: TGCGCCAGCAGTCCGGACAACGGTGAGCAGTTCTTC.

This clonotype was seen only a few times. The V and J genes are TRBV6-2 or TRBV6-3 and TRBJ2-1, with TRBD2 as a possible D gene (5 bases). There are 14 residues in the CDR3. Germline V lookup: CDR1 MNHEY, CDR2 SVGEGT. The V gene lost 2 bases and the J gene lost 6 bases, with 11 bases spanning the gap. Written as DNA, the CDR3 is TGTGCCAGCAGTTACGTGGGAGATCCCAATGAGCAGTTCTTC. Encoded protein: CASSYVGDPNEQFF.

In its sample, this clonotype was seen many times. The chain has TRBV25-1 and TRBJ2-7; possible D gene TRBD2, 6 bases. Germline CDR1 is MGHDK and CDR2 is SYGVNS. The CDR3 consists of 16 residues. The ends were cut back, 1 base at V and 5 bases at J, with 18 bases in the middle. CDR3 coding DNA: TGTGCCAGCAGTGAATGGGGAGGACAAGGCTTGGACGAGCAGTACTTC. Its translation: CASSEWGGQGLDEQYF.

The chain links TRBV5-1 to TRBJ2-3; 8 nucleotides agree with TRBD1. The CDR3 spans 16 residues. V was clipped by 3 bases and J by 5 bases; unmatched bases: 11. In germline, CDR1 is SGHRS, CDR2 YFSETQ. The CDR3 region has the DNA TGCGCCAGCAGCTCGCCCGGACAGGGAGTAGGAGATACGCAGTATTTT. Protein: CASSSPGQGVGDTQYF.

The V call is TRBV6-1, the J call TRBJ1-2; D remains ambiguous. This CDR3 contains 12 residues. The germline CDR1 and CDR2 sequences are MNHNS and SASEGT. Trimming removed 7 bases at V and 7 bases at J, with 13 bases between. Written as DNA, the CDR3 is TGTGCCAGCATGGAAGAGCTTCTTGGCTACACCTTC. It codes for CASMEELLGYTF.

The V and J genes are TRBV7-8 and TRBJ2-5, with 7 bases fitting TRBD1. The CDR3 sequence is 15 residues long. V shed 2 bases and J 5 bases; nucleotides not matched to a gene: 8. CDR1 is SGHVS and CDR2 is FQNEAQ in the germline V gene. The CDR3 DNA follows: TGTGCCAGCAGCTTAACAGGGGCTTACTCGGAGACCCAGTACTTC. This gives the protein CASSLTGAYSETQYF. The variable domain in full, with the rest retrieved from reference TRBV7-8 and TRBJ2-5, is GAGVSQSPRYKVAKRGQDVALRCDPISGHVSLFWYQQALGQGPEFLTYFQNEAQLDKSGLPSDRFFAERPEGSVSTLKIQRTQQEDSAVYLCASSLTGAYSETQYFGPGTRLLVL.

This clonotype was observed a handful of times. The V call is TRBV19, the J call TRBJ2-4; D may correspond to TRBD1 or TRBD2 (5 bases each). Trimming cost V 5 bases and J 0 bases, with 14 bases left between them. Per germline, CDR1 LNHDA and CDR2 SQIVND (reference sequence). CDR3 length: 16 residues. This CDR3 is CASSPGEGEAKNIQYF. As DNA, the CDR3 is TGTGCCAGTAGTCCCGGGGAAGGGGAAGCCAAAAACATTCAGTACTTC.

This clonotype has only a few counts. The gene calls are TRBV20-1 and TRBJ1-4; no firm D call. CDR3 size: 11 residues. The V end lost 3 bases, the J end lost 6 bases, and 5 bases lay between the germline ends. Germline assignment: CDR1 DFQATT and CDR2 SNEGSKA (reference sequence). The CDR3 loop reads CSARQDEKLFF. DNA for the CDR3: TGCAGTGCTAGGCAGGATGAAAAACTGTTTTTT.

This CDR3 is CASSFLRPGASGNTIYF. The CDR3 region has the DNA TGTGCCAGCAGTTTCCTAAGGCCGGGGGCGTCGGGAAACACCATATATTTT. This chain connects TRBV12-3 or TRBV12-4 to TRBJ1-3; TRBD1 might be the D (6 bases). Deletions cut 3 bases from V and 4 bases from J, with 19 bases between. The CDR3 runs to 17 residues.

This sequence joins TRBV3-1 and TRBJ2-5; TRBD1 or TRBD2 may be the D gene (5 bases each). Trimming shortened V by 4 bases and J by 4 bases, and 16 bases separated the two germline ends. Looked up from germline, CDR1 is LGHDT and CDR2 is YNNKEL (reference sequence). The CDR3 loop spans 15 amino acids. CDR3 residues: CASSPGTGDGETQYF. CDR3 nucleotides: TGTGCCAGCAGCCCCGGGACGGGCGACGGAGAGACCCAGTACTTC.

This chain joins TRBV24-1 and TRBJ2-1; D unresolved. V dropped 5 bases and J dropped 2 bases, with 12 bases sitting between them. From germline, CDR1 is KGHDR and CDR2 SFDVKD. The CDR3 consists of 15 residues. The CDR3 DNA is TGTGCCACCAGTGCCCCGGACGGAACCTACAATGAGCAGTTCTTC. It is translated as CATSAPDGTYNEQFF.

The chain couples TRBV28 to TRBJ2-3, with D perhaps assigned TRBD1 or TRBD2 (6 bases each). CDR1 and CDR2 (germline): MDHEN, SYDVKM. This CDR3 is 16 amino acids long. Trimming pared 2 bases from V and 3 bases from J, leaving 15 bases between. CDR3 coding DNA: TGTGCCAGCAGTTTAAGGGGGGTTGCTGGTACAGATACGCAGTATTTT. Translation: CASSLRGVAGTDTQYF.

This clonotype was counted a few times. The gene calls are TRBV12-3 or TRBV12-4 and TRBJ2-7, with 15 bases that match TRBD2. V was clipped by 6 bases and J by 4 bases; unmatched bases: 7. The CDR3 length is 16 residues. The CDR3 nucleotides read TGTGCCAGCAGCCCGGGACTAGCGGGGGGCCAGTACGAGCAGTACTTC. Its protein is CASSPGLAGGQYEQYF.

This chain links TRBV4-1 with TRBJ1-1; D gene ambiguous. Germline-derived CDR1 and CDR2 are MGHRA and YSYEKL. The ends were cut back, 2 bases at V and 0 bases at J, with 4 bases in the middle. The length of the CDR3 is 13 residues. The CDR3 here is CASSQTMNTEAFF. The CDR3 DNA reads as TGCGCCAGCAGCCAAACAATGAACACTGAAGCTTTCTTT.

This clonotype occurred a few times. The chain recombines TRBV27 with TRBJ2-7, with D perhaps TRBD2 (7 bases). Deletions cut 4 bases from V and 2 bases from J, with 15 bases between. The CDR3 runs 15 residues. Germline CDR1 MNHEY, CDR2 SMNVEV (reference sequence). The CDR3 DNA follows: TGTGCCAGCAGTTGGGAGGGGGGGCTTCCCTACGAGCAGTACTTC. This gives the protein CASSWEGGLPYEQYF.

This clonotype turned up a few times. The V gene is TRBV6-5, the J gene TRBJ2-2; D gene unclear. This CDR3 is built from 15 residues. The germline V and J ends were trimmed by 3 bases and 0 bases, with 8 bases remaining between them. Germline loops: CDR1 MNHEY, CDR2 SVGAGI. In nucleotides, the CDR3 is TGTGCCAGCAGTTATTTCCAGGCGAACACCGGGGAGCTGTTTTTT. Protein sequence: CASSYFQANTGELFF.

V gene TRBV12-3 or TRBV12-4 combines with J gene TRBJ1-5, with D uncertain. The CDR3 has 14 amino acids. Trimming took off 6 bases at V and 3 bases at J, with 12 bases between the two ends. The CDR3 DNA is TGTGCCAGCAGCCCCGGTACTCACAATCAGCCCCAGCATTTT. It is translated as CASSPGTHNQPQHF.

This CDR3 is CTISLVLAGGLAKNIQYF. Here the CDR3 DNA reads TGTACCATCAGTTTAGTTCTAGCGGGGGGACTAGCCAAAAACATTCAGTACTTC. The chain uses TRBV12-3 or TRBV12-4 and TRBJ2-4; 11 bases line up with TRBD2. The CDR3 has 18 residues.

The rearrangement uses TRBV20-1 and TRBJ2-7; D perhaps matches TRBD1 (6 bases). V lost 3 bases to trimming and J lost 0 bases, with 21 bases between them. CDR3 size: 17 residues. CDR1 is DFQATT and CDR2 is SNEGSKA in the germline V gene (reference sequence). The DNA of the CDR3 is TGCAGTGCTAGTTCTCACGATGGGGGCCCGAGCTCCTACGAGCAGTACTTC. The encoded protein is CSASSHDGGPSSYEQYF.

A few counts support this clonotype. This rearrangement joins TRBV5-1 to TRBJ2-7; D is perhaps TRBD2 (5 bases). The CDR3 loop spans 15 amino acids. CDR1 and CDR2 (germline): SGHRS, YFSETQ. V lost 3 bases, J lost 0 bases, and 13 bases lay in between. CDR3 protein: CASSSGRRGSYEQYF. CDR3 sequence (DNA): TGCGCCAGCAGCTCCGGACGACGGGGCTCCTACGAGCAGTACTTC. The full variable domain, with the rest looked up from reference TRBV5-1 and TRBJ2-7, is KAGVTQTPRYLIKTRGQQVTLSCSPISGHRSVSWYQQTPGQGLQFLFEYFSETQRNKGNFPGRFSGRQFSNSRSEMNVSTLELGDSALYLCASSSGRRGSYEQYFGPGTRLTVT.

V gene TRBV12-3 or TRBV12-4 combines with J gene TRBJ2-7; tentative D call: TRBD2 (5 bases). The CDR3 has 13 residues. V was shortened by 6 bases and J by 5 bases, with 14 bases between the two germline ends. CDR3 bases: TGTGCCAGCAGCCGCGTGGGAGTCCACGAGCAGTACTTC. It specifies CASSRVGVHEQYF.

This clonotype showed up many times. The chain carries TRBV28 and TRBJ2-1; no definite D call. In germline, CDR1 is MDHEN, CDR2 SYDVKM. Trimming removed 3 bases at V and 3 bases at J, with 0 bases between. CDR3 length: 11 amino acids. The CDR3 DNA reads as TGTGCCAGCAGTTTCTACAATGAGCAGTTCTTC. Translated: CASSFYNEQFF.

The J gene is TRBJ2-5, the V gene TRBV12-3 or TRBV12-4, with D possibly matching TRBD1 (5 bases). Trimming took off 4 bases at V and 2 bases at J, with 8 bases between the two ends. CDR3 length equals 13 residues. DNA for the CDR3: TGTGCCAGCAGTTCCGGACAACAAGAGACCCAGTACTTC. Its translation: CASSSGQQETQYF.

V gene TRBV5-1 combines with J gene TRBJ2-7; D remains unclear. CDR1 SGHRS and CDR2 YFSETQ come from the germline V gene. The germline V and J ends were trimmed by 1 base and 6 bases, with 8 bases remaining between them. The CDR3 is 12 amino acids. The CDR3 is CASSLNVGEQYF. The CDR3 DNA reads TGCGCCAGCAGCTTGAACGTGGGCGAGCAGTACTTC. The entire variable domain, with the rest obtained from reference TRBV5-1 and TRBJ2-7, is as follows: KAGVTQTPRYLIKTRGQQVTLSCSPISGHRSVSWYQQTPGQGLQFLFEYFSETQRNKGNFPGRFSGRQFSNSRSEMNVSTLELGDSALYLCASSLNVGEQYFGPGTRLTVT.